This T cell receptor beta chain originates from a study of cytomegalovirus exposure and HLA in healthy donors. Broader study findings: The study listed approximately 160 cytomegalovirus-associated TCR beta chains. An analysis done earlier found most TCR beta V segments productive about 87% or about 30% of the time. DRB1 showed the most TCR associations and HLA-C the fewest in a later analysis, as rates varied by HLA locus. A later analysis reported that several of the most significant clusters appeared to be linked to common viral pathogens, among them Epstein-Barr virus.

The PCR had 60 Vbeta and 13 Jbeta primers. Assay: immunoSEQ multiplex PCR; the TCRdb copy retains only in-frame clones and omits some. The table lists a few hundred thousand clones, just under 85% of them singletons. This clone was detected a few times. Its cognate antigen is unknown. This CDR3 contains 15 residues. The germline V gene encodes CDR1 SEHNR and CDR2 FQNEAQ (reference sequence). Trimming cost V 2 bases and J 8 bases; bases outside gene matches: 5. The sequence came from a middle-aged woman in good health and CMV-seropositive. The chain is built from TRBV7-9 and TRBJ2-4, with 11 nucleotides matching TRBD2. The specimen was PBMCs. The CDR3 region is CASSLLAGGGDIQYF. The CDR3 coding sequence is TGTGCCAGCAGCTTACTAGCGGGAGGAGGGGACATTCAGTACTTC.